This T cell receptor (beta chain) originates from a study of T-cell reconstitution after alpha-beta-depleted transplantation in children. General study results and limits: Some patients owed their high day-60 TCRbeta diversity to surviving recipient T cells and thymic progenitors.

As it was prepared, the TCRbeta library received unique molecular identifiers. TCRdb re-called the PCR reads with MiXCR, one entry per CDR3 protein. The sample has approximately 150,000 distinct CDR3 sequences; around 8.8% are singletons. This clonotype has ten or more counts. What it binds is not known. Material: PBMCs, mostly from graft donor cells, obtained 180 days after TCRalphabeta/CD19-depleted stem cell transplant. This receptor was identified in a female patient between 2 and 15 years old who had a stem cell transplant for congenital amegakaryocytic thrombocytopenia, so the T cells may come from the graft donor.

The CDR3, as DNA: TGCAGTGCTCCACAGGGGGGGCAAGAGACCCAGTACTTC. The encoded protein is CSAPQGGQETQYF. The chain is built from TRBV20-1 and TRBJ2-5; D might be TRBD1 (8 bases). CDR1 is DFQATT, CDR2 SNEGSKA, per germline (reference sequence). V was trimmed by 5 bases and J by 2 bases, leaving 12 bases between them. The CDR3 is 13 residues long.